This T cell receptor beta chain originates from a study of blood T cell repertoires in COVID-19. Sequencing used immunoSEQ multiplex PCR; TCRdb keeps in-frame clones, though not all of them. The sample has approximately 260,000 clones, about 86% seen once. CDR3 length equals 17 residues. From germline, CDR1 is ENHRY and CDR2 SYGVKD. Trimming removed 4 bases from V and 1 base from J; junction bases left unmatched: 2. The chain employs TRBV10-3 and TRBJ2-6; 12 positions agree with TRBD2. Sequencing was done on a sample of PBMCs or T cells enriched from blood (not recorded which). The TCR was taken from a woman in her 40s with acute COVID-19. DNA for the CDR3: TGTGCCATCAGTGGGACTAGCGGGAATTCTGGGGCCAACGTCCTGACTTTC. As protein: CAISGTSGNSGANVLTF.